A single T cell receptor (beta chain) is shown here with its context. Per the original data handling: Reference gene primer amplification gave estimated nucleated cell counts. Some clones are missing from TCRdb's copy, which holds only in-frame ones; the method was immunoSEQ multiplex PCR. V, J and clone size are those of that table, while D and trimming were read from the DNA. The sample contains approximately 160,000 clones, over 80% of which appear only once. Germline CDR1 and CDR2: GTSNPN and SVGIG (reference sequence). Losses at the gene ends were 1 base for V and 4 bases for J; bases not matched to a gene: 4. The CDR3 loop spans 14 amino acids. The record originates from a study of blood T cell repertoires in COVID-19. About the research overall: PBMCs, B-cell-depleted T cells, or T cells were the source of the cDNA or gDNA that made up the material.

This receptor was identified in a woman in her 50s who had recovered from COVID-19. The genes are TRBV30 and TRBJ2-4, with TRBD1 matching 7 bases. The sample consisted of PBMCs or T cells enriched from blood (not recorded which). This CDR3 reads CAWSGGTAKNIQYF. In DNA, the CDR3 is TGTGCCTGGAGTGGGGGGACAGCGAAAAACATTCAGTACTTC. The full variable domain, with the rest looked up from reference TRBV30 and TRBJ2-4, is SQTIHQWPATLVQPVGSPLSLECTVEGTSNPNLYWYRQAAGRGLQLLFYSVGIGQISSEVPQNLSASRPQDRQFILSSKKLLLSDSGFYLCAWSGGTAKNIQYFGAGTRLSVL.